This TCR beta chain was identified during a study of T cells in Graves' hyperthyroidism and ophthalmopathy. Notes on the study in general: A model of 13 V-J features distinguished ophthalmopathy from stable hyperthyroidism.

Patients between 18 and 65 years old had hyperthyroidism, newly diagnosed and lasting under 2 months. As concerns this clonotype: The antigen is undetermined.

TCR beta CDR3 region amplification was performed from RNA transcripts. Primed by the HTBI set, a first-round RT-PCR was run on the TCR CDR3. Each CDR3 protein gets one entry after TCRdb re-called the multiplex PCR reads with MiXCR. The profile shows approximately 700,000 distinct CDR3 sequences, approximately 16% of them singletons. The sequencing sample was made of blood. This receptor was obtained from a man aged 18 to 30 with Graves' hyperthyroidism.

The CDR3 nucleotides read TGCGCCAGCAGTGCTACAGGGATCCGGACAGATACGCAGTATTTT. This codes for CASSATGIRTDTQYF. V gene TRBV10-2 combines with J gene TRBJ2-3, with D possibly matching TRBD1 (6 bases). CDR1 and CDR2 (germline): WSHSY, SAAADI. CDR3 size: 15 residues. V gave up 4 bases and J gave up 3 bases, with 14 bases separating them.